One and the same sample provided the 18 T cell receptor beta chains below, sequenced in a study of Graves' ophthalmopathy and Graves' hyperthyroidism. TCR beta CDR3 regions were amplified from RNA transcripts. HTBI-primed first-round RT-PCR preceded second-round multiplex PCR. TCRdb recomputed calls from the multiplex PCR reads with MiXCR, one row per CDR3 protein. The sample consists of almost 750,000 distinct CDR3 sequences, roughly two fifths of them appearing once. The specimen was peripheral blood. The origin of the receptors is an adult man with Graves' ophthalmopathy.

A few counts support this clonotype. The J gene is TRBJ1-5, the V gene TRBV7-2; D call uncertain. The germline gives CDR1 SGHTA, CDR2 FQGNSA. There are 15 residues in the CDR3. Trimming stripped 1 base from V and 2 bases from J, with 9 bases between. Written as DNA, the CDR3 is TGTGCCAGCAGCTTAGGGGTAGTGGGCAATCAGCCCCAGCATTTT. This encodes CASSLGVVGNQPQHF.

With regard to this clonotype: A much larger clone is a single base away; this may be a read error. The gene calls are TRBV7-6 and TRBJ2-7, with D hard to call. CDR1 SGHVS and CDR2 FNYEAQ come from the germline V gene. Trimming pared 6 bases from V and 7 bases from J, leaving 10 bases between. The CDR3 extends over 11 amino acids. The CDR3 reads CASSYSVEQYF. Written as DNA, the CDR3 is TGTGCCAGCAGTTACTCGGTAGAGCAGTACTTC.

This clonotype was detected ten times or more. The chain uses TRBV7-2 and TRBJ1-5; D may be TRBD1 (6 bases). Germline CDR1 and CDR2: SGHTA and FQGNSA. V lost 5 bases and J 5 bases, leaving 13 bases between the germline ends. This CDR3 comprises 14 residues. CDR3 residues: CASSNYRDDQPQHF. CDR3 nucleotides: TGTGCCAGCAGCAACTACAGGGATGATCAGCCCCAGCATTTT.

About this clonotype itself: A read error is possible here, since a much larger clone lies one base away. The chain couples TRBV7-8 to TRBJ2-7; D gene uncertain. CDR1 and CDR2 from the germline V gene are SGHVS and FQNEAQ. The CDR3 is made up of 13 amino acids. V gave up 2 bases and J gave up 5 bases, with 10 bases separating them. The CDR3 here is CASSLLYANEQYF. The CDR3 DNA sequence: TGTGCCAGCAGCTTACTATACGCTAACGAGCAGTACTTC.

This chain joins TRBV11-2 and TRBJ1-6; tentatively, D is TRBD1 (5 bases). The CDR3 consists of 14 residues. V lost 3 bases and J lost 7, with 10 bases in between. Germline CDR1 reads SGHAT; CDR2 reads FQNNGV. CDR3 sequence reads: CASSFTGLNSPLHF. The CDR3 DNA sequence: TGTGCCAGCAGCTTTACAGGCTTGAATTCACCCCTCCACTTT.

CDR3 sequence reads: CAWSIPSGANVLTF. The CDR3 DNA reads as TGTGCCTGGAGTATACCATCTGGGGCCAACGTCCTGACTTTC. The V call is TRBV7-9, the J call TRBJ2-6; D not resolved. The CDR3 covers 14 residues. The V gene lost 11 bases and the J gene lost 1 base, with 12 bases spanning the gap. The germline V gene has CDR1 SEHNR and CDR2 FQNEAQ (reference sequence).

This clonotype has at least ten counts. The V gene is TRBV2, the J gene TRBJ2-7; no clear D gene. Trimming removed 4 bases from V and 1 base from J, with 5 bases in between. CDR1 is SNHLY and CDR2 is FYNNEI in the germline V gene. This CDR3 contains 12 residues. CDR3 loop: CASSGSSYEQYF. Written as DNA, the CDR3 is TGTGCCAGCAGTGGGTCTTCCTACGAGCAGTACTTC.

This sequence joins TRBV25-1 and TRBJ2-2; a possible D gene is TRBD2 (6 bases). V shed 7 bases and J shed 8 bases, with 14 bases lying between them. CDR3 size: 13 residues. CDR1 and CDR2 (germline): MGHDK, SYGVNS. This CDR3 reads CASISSDAGELFF. Written as DNA, the CDR3 is TGTGCCAGCATATCTAGCGACGCAGGGGAGCTGTTTTTT.

V is TRBV20-1 and J is TRBJ1-2; 7 nucleotides line up with TRBD1. Germline V CDR1 and CDR2: DFQATT, SNEGSKA (reference sequence). Losses at the gene ends were 7 bases for V and 2 bases for J; bases not matched to a gene: 4. CDR3 length: 12 amino acids. CDR3 loop: CSDQDRNYGYTF. CDR3 nucleotides: TGCAGTGACCAGGACAGGAACTATGGCTACACCTTC.

The chain combines TRBV29-1 with TRBJ1-1; D uncertain. This CDR3 region has 12 residues. With 8 bases removed from V and 1 base from J, the gap between germline ends came to 11 bases. Germline CDR1 reads SQVTM; CDR2 reads ANQGSEA. CDR3 amino acids: CSQEARNTEAFF. The CDR3, as DNA: TGCAGCCAAGAGGCCAGGAACACTGAAGCTTTCTTT. Supplemented by reference TRBV29-1 and TRBJ1-1, the full variable domain reads SAVISQKPSRDICQRGTSLTIQCQVDSQVTMMFWYRQQPGQSLTLIATANQGSEATYESGFVIDKFPISRPNLTFSTLTVSNMSPEDSSIYLCSQEARNTEAFFGQGTRLTVV.

This clonotype occurred many times. This rearrangement joins TRBV7-2 to TRBJ1-6; possible D gene TRBD1, 5 bases. Trimming took 5 bases from V and 5 from J, leaving 10 bases between them. The CDR3 consists of 14 residues. Germline V CDR1 and CDR2: SGHTA, FQGNSA. The CDR3 protein is CASSPTGDNSPLHF. CDR3 nucleotide sequence: TGTGCCAGCAGCCCGACGGGGGATAATTCACCCCTCCACTTT.

The chain employs TRBV7-9 and TRBJ1-4; maybe TRBD1 (5 bases). CDR1 is SEHNR, CDR2 FQNEAQ, per germline (reference sequence). V dropped 1 base and J dropped 4 bases, with 16 bases sitting between them. The CDR3 length is 17 residues. CDR3: CASSLGGSRGSNEKLFF. The CDR3 DNA reads TGTGCCAGCAGCTTAGGGGGAAGTCGGGGCAGTAATGAAAAACTGTTTTTT.

In its sample, this clonotype was seen many times. V is TRBV7-3 and J is TRBJ1-1; unclear D gene. Trimming removed 1 base at V and 1 base at J, with 4 bases between. Per germline, CDR1 SGHTA and CDR2 FQGTGA. The CDR3 loop spans 13 amino acids. Here the CDR3 DNA reads TGTGCCAGCAGCTTAAACGGGAACACTGAAGCTTTCTTT. Amino acids: CASSLNGNTEAFF.

The chain joins TRBV11-2 to TRBJ1-1; D is unresolved. The germline gives CDR1 SGHAT, CDR2 FQNNGV. CDR3 length equals 12 residues. Trimming removed 8 bases from V and 6 bases from J, with 13 bases in between. Here the CDR3 reads CASREGGAEAFF. CDR3 coding DNA: TGTGCCAGCCGGGAGGGAGGCGCTGAAGCTTTCTTT.

This clonotype appeared many times. V and J are TRBV20-1 and TRBJ2-5; D is uncertain. CDR1 DFQATT and CDR2 SNEGSKA come from the germline V gene (reference sequence). CDR3 size: 11 residues. The CDR3 DNA reads TGCAGCGCACCACCCAGGGAGACCCAGTACTTC. This encodes CSAPPRETQYF.

Of note for this clonotype: A read error may account for a junction end that differs from germline. The chain uses TRBV27 and TRBJ1-2; D is uncertain. Germline loops: CDR1 MNHEY, CDR2 SMNVEV (reference sequence). This CDR3 is built from 14 residues. For the CDR3, the DNA is TGTGCCAGCAGTTTTTCGGGCAAGATCTATGGCCACACCTTC. Translated, it gives CASSFSGKIYGHTF.

Turning to this clonotype: One junction end does not reproduce the germline sequence, and a read error may be involved. The chain is built from TRBV7-9 and TRBJ1-3; unclear D gene. From germline, CDR1 is SEHNR and CDR2 FQNEAQ (reference sequence). The CDR3 is 15 residues long. The CDR3 sequence: CAGSQEAASGNTIYF. The CDR3 nucleotides read TGTGCCGGCAGCCAAGAGGCAGCCTCTGGAAACACCATATATTTT.

The sample holds a few counts of this clonotype. V and J are TRBV6-5 and TRBJ2-5, with a weak D call TRBD2 (6 bases). The CDR3 is made up of 14 amino acids. Germline CDR1 reads MNHEY; CDR2 reads SVGAGI. The V end lost 5 bases, the J end lost 2 bases, and 12 bases lay between the germline ends. The CDR3 here is CASSMGGVQETQYF. Here the CDR3 DNA reads TGTGCCAGCAGTATGGGCGGGGTTCAAGAGACCCAGTACTTC.